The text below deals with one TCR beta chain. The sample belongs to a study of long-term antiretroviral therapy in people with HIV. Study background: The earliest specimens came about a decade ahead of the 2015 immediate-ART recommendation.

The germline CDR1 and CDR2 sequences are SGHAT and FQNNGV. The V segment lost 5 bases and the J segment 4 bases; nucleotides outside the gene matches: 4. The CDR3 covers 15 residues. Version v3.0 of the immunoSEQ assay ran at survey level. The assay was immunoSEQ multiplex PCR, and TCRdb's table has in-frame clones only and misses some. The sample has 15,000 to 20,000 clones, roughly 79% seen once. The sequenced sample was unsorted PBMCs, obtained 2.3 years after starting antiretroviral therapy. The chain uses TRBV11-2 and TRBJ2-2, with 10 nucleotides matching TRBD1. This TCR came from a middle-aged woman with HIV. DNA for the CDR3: TGTGCCAGCAGCAAGAGACAGGGGGCCACCGGGGAGCTGTTTTTT. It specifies CASSKRQGATGELFF.